This T cell receptor beta chain is drawn from a study of shared clonotypes between healthy human individuals. With regard to this clone: Antigen unknown.

Whole-study results and caveats: Non-shared clonotypes were found to have lower generation probabilities than the clonotypes that were shared by all four of the sorted-subset donors.

Sequenced by immunoSEQ multiplex PCR; TCRdb stores in-frame clones only, minus some. Of about 2,500,000 clones listed, around 94% are singletons. Germline V lookup: CDR1 SGHTS, CDR2 YDEGEE. The CDR3 runs 15 residues. Trimming took 2 bases from V and 3 from J, leaving 15 bases between them. The sample comprised naive CD4+ T cells sorted from blood. Subset in this sample: CD45RA+ positively selected. This rearrangement joins TRBV5-8 to TRBJ2-7, with a possible D match to TRBD2 (5 bases). The clonotype comes from a man aged 18 to 30 in good health. The CDR3 region is CASSFRGTAFYEQYF. In DNA form, the CDR3 reads TGTGCCAGCAGCTTCCGGGGTACGGCCTTCTACGAGCAGTACTTC. Looking up the rest from reference TRBV5-8 and TRBJ2-7 gives the full variable domain: EAGVTQSPTHLIKTRGQQATLRCSPISGHTSVYWYQQALGLGLQFLLWYDEGEERNRGNFPPRFSGRQFPNYSSELNVNALELEDSALYLCASSFRGTAFYEQYFGPGTRLTVT.